This T cell receptor beta chain was retrieved from a study of monozygotic twins with inflammatory bowel disease. The CDR3 spans 18 residues. TCRdb re-called the 5' RACE reads, yielding one record per CDR3 amino acid sequence without DNA. This sample's clone table lists 110,000 to 150,000 distinct CDR3 sequences. Sequenced input: blood. The source is a human donor with ulcerative colitis or Crohn's disease, or a healthy co-twin of an affected twin (not recorded which). V usage is TRBV12-3 or TRBV12-4 and J usage is TRBJ2-4; the TRBD2 assignment by TCRdb is unverifiable without DNA. CDR3 in amino acids: CASSFLPGLAGTKNIQYF.